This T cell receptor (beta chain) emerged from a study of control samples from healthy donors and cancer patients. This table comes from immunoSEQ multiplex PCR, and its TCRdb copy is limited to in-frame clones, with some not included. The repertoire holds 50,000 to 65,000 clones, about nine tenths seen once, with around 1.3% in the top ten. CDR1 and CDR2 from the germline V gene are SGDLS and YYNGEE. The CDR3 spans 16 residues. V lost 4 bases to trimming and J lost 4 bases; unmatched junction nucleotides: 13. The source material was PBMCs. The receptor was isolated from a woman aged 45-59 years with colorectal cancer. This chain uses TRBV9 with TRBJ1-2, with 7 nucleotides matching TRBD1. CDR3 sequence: CASSLRTGEGVYGYTF. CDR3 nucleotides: TGTGCCAGCAGCCTCCGTACAGGGGAGGGAGTCTATGGCTACACCTTC.